This T cell receptor beta chain derives from a study of cytomegalovirus exposure and HLA in healthy donors. Whole-study findings and limits: Most likely, a cluster of highly shared sequence variants arose as a sequencing artifact.

To note about this clone: Its antigen is unknown.

PCR amplification relied on 60 Vbeta primers (plus 13 Jbeta primers). Authors' analysis steps: A later analysis tallied approximately 78 million unique TCR beta chains, 9.5 million to 14 million of them shared. The data were produced by immunoSEQ multiplex PCR, yet TCRdb's version contains in-frame clones alone and is incomplete. The V and J calls and clone size come from that table; D and trimming were worked out from the DNA. The listing records 65,000 to 85,000 clones. Germline V gene lookup returns CDR1 MNHNS and CDR2 SASEGT. The CDR3 runs 11 residues. The V gene lost 4 bases and the J gene lost 11 bases, with 12 bases spanning the gap.

The rearrangement uses TRBV6-1 and TRBJ2-7; D is possibly TRBD2 (5 bases). The origin of this receptor is a female donor in good health and CMV-seropositive. Material: PBMCs. Here the CDR3 DNA reads TGTGCCAGCAGTGTTCTCGGGGTTAAGTACTTC. Protein sequence: CASSVLGVKYF.